This T cell receptor (beta chain) was found in a study of blood T cells in healthy people across ages. The second PCR ran roughly 6 to 11 cycles with a sample-barcoded 5' primer and J-beta primers. MiXCR, applied by TCRdb to the 5' RACE reads, yields one record per CDR3 protein. The data contain over 600,000 distinct CDR3 sequences, around 50% of them seen just once; the ten biggest clones take up around 25%. This CDR3 contains 14 residues. Germline V gene lookup returns CDR1 DFQATT and CDR2 SNEGSKA (reference sequence). The V gene lost 2 bases and the J gene lost 4 bases, with 15 bases spanning the gap.

The chain links TRBV20-1 to TRBJ2-7; weak D call: TRBD2 (6 bases). Material: blood. The sequence derives from a middle-aged man in good health. The CDR3 here is CSARHRDLRYEQYF. The DNA of the CDR3 is TGCAGTGCTAGACATCGGGACTTACGTTACGAGCAGTACTTC.